These T cell receptor beta chains were read from a single sample in a study of STAT5B mutations in CD4+ large granular lymphocyte leukemia. Sequenced by immunoSEQ multiplex PCR; TCRdb stores in-frame clones only, minus some. Of roughly 34,000 clones listed, more than 65% are singletons. The sample consisted of CD4+ T cells from blood buffy coats. The receptors originated from a human donor in good health. Both conserved end residues are part of each CDR3. A D gene is named only where the DNA matches it firmly. Not every row has a clone size; where given, it reads once, few, many or a size class.

j_gene	v_gene	d_gene	abundance	len	CDR3nt	CDR3aa
TRBJ1-1	TRBV18	.	.	12	TGTGCCAGCTCACTGGACGGACAACGAGCTTTCTTT	CASSLDGQRAFF
TRBJ1-2	TRBV5-1	TRBD1	.	18	TGCGCCAGCAGCCTCGATCTGCCCGGGACAGGGGTTAACTATGGCTACACCTTC	CASSLDLPGTGVNYGYTF
TRBJ1-5	TRBV7-2	.	once	13	TGTGCCAGCAGCCCAGGGATCAATCAGCCCCAGCATTTT	CASSPGINQPQHF
TRBJ2-7	TRBV6-7	TRBD1	.	12	TGTGCCAGCAGTTTCGGACAGGGGGAGCAGTACTTC	CASSFGQGEQYF
TRBJ2-5	TRBV18	.	.	15	TGTGCCAGCTCACCTCCAGGGGCTCCTCAAGAGACCCAGTACTTC	CASSPPGAPQETQYF
TRBJ2-7	TRBV19	TRBD1	.	16	TGTGCCAGTAGTCCTCGGACAGGGAGTCGTTGGTACGAGCAGTACTTC	CASSPRTGSRWYEQYF
TRBJ2-7	TRBV2	.	.	12	TGTGCCAGCAGGGGACAACCCTACGAGCAGTACTTC	CASRGQPYEQYF
TRBJ1-5	TRBV19	.	few	15	TGTGCCAGTAGTATGGAGGGATTCGGCAATCAGCCCCAGCATTTT	CASSMEGFGNQPQHF
TRBJ2-7	TRBV4-3	.	.	15	TGCGCCAGCAGCCAAGAGGCAGGAGACTCCTACGAGCAGTACTTC	CASSQEAGDSYEQYF
TRBJ2-3	TRBV11-2	.	.	15	TGTGCCAGCAGCCCCGGGCCCCAAGGCACAGATACGCAGTATTTT	CASSPGPQGTDTQYF
TRBJ2-5	TRBV14	.	.	15	TGTGCCAGCAGCCAAGGAATAGCGAAGGTGGAGACCCAGTACTTC	CASSQGIAKVETQYF
TRBJ2-2	TRBV5-1	TRBD2	.	16	TGCGCCAGCAGCTTGAATAGCGGGAGGAACACCGGGGAGCTGTTTTTT	CASSLNSGRNTGELFF
TRBJ1-2	TRBV4-2	.	.	14	TGTGCCAGCAGCCAAGCTACACCTAACTATGGCTACACCTTC	CASSQATPNYGYTF
TRBJ2-2	TRBV10-3	.	.	14	TGTGCCATCAGTGGACTATCGAACACCGGGGAGCTGTTTTTT	CAISGLSNTGELFF
TRBJ2-5	TRBV9	.	.	14	TGTGCCAGCAGCGTAGGAATAGAACTGGAGACCCAGTACTTC	CASSVGIELETQYF
TRBJ1-2	TRBV2	.	.	14	TGTGCCAGCAGTGAGGAGGGGACGAGGACTGGCTACACCTTC	CASSEEGTRTGYTF
TRBJ2-7	TRBV9	.	.	15	TGTGCCAGCAGCGTAGGGGGAGGCGCGATTTACGAGCAGTACTTC	CASSVGGGAIYEQYF
TRBJ2-7	TRBV10-1	TRBD1	.	15	TGCGCCAGCAGTGATGCCGGGACAGGGGTTCGCGAGCAGTACTTC	CASSDAGTGVREQYF
TRBJ1-1	TRBV11-3	.	few	12	TGTGCCAGCAGCCTATCGGGCAGTGAAGCTTTCTTT	CASSLSGSEAFF
TRBJ1-1	TRBV6-1	.	.	13	TGTGCCAGCAGTGAACAGTTCGACACTGAAGCTTTCTTT	CASSEQFDTEAFF
TRBJ1-1	TRBV2	.	few	14	TGTGCCACCTACGAAGTACAGGTGAACACTGAAGCTTTCTTT	CATYEVQVNTEAFF
TRBJ2-5	TRBV9	.	.	14	TGTGCCAGCAGCGTAGGGTTAGCTGGTGAGACCCAGTACTTC	CASSVGLAGETQYF
TRBJ1-2	TRBV4-1	.	.	14	TGCGCCAGCAGTCAAGCCAGGGTGACCTATGGCTACACCTTC	CASSQARVTYGYTF
TRBJ2-3	TRBV19	.	.	15	TGTGCCAGTAGTATTTCTGGAGCAGTCACAGATACGCAGTATTTT	CASSISGAVTDTQYF
TRBJ2-5	TRBV9	TRBD1	.	15	TGTGCCAGCAGCACCACGACAGGGGGCCAAGAGACCCAGTACTTC	CASSTTTGGQETQYF
TRBJ1-1	TRBV19	.	few	15	TGTGCCAGTAGTATCCCCCGGGTCATGAACACTGAAGCTTTCTTT	CASSIPRVMNTEAFF
TRBJ2-6	TRBV11-2	.	.	18	TGTGCCAGCAGCTTGAGGAGGGGCGCGGGCTCTGGGGCCAACGTCCTGACTTTC	CASSLRRGAGSGANVLTF
TRBJ2-3	TRBV19	TRBD2	.	15	TGTGCCAGTAGTACAAGGACTAGCGGGGGAGATACGCAGTATTTT	CASSTRTSGGDTQYF
TRBJ1-4	TRBV4-1	.	.	14	TGCGCCAGCAGCCTTTCACAGGCTAATGAAAAACTGTTTTTT	CASSLSQANEKLFF
TRBJ2-5	TRBV7-9	.	.	15	TGTGCCAGCAGCCCCACCTTCGGGGCGGCTGGGACCCAGTACTTC	CASSPTFGAAGTQYF
TRBJ2-5	TRBV27	.	.	13	TGTGCCAGCAGTTTCGGCGGGGAAGAGACCCAGTACTTC	CASSFGGEETQYF
TRBJ1-2	TRBV11-1	.	.	14	TGTGCCAGCAGCAGTTTGGTCCGGGATTATGGCTACACCTTC	CASSSLVRDYGYTF
TRBJ1-2	TRBV19	.	.	20	TGTGCCAGTAGTATATCAATCCTGGGACTGATAATTTCAACTAACTATGGCTACACCTTC	CASSISILGLIISTNYGYTF
TRBJ2-7	TRBV5-6	.	once	15	TGTGCCAGCAGCTTGGATGGATTGGGCCTCTACGAGCAGTACTTC	CASSLDGLGLYEQYF
TRBJ2-7	TRBV27	.	.	13	TGTGCCAGCAGTCTCCGGGGCGCCTACGAGCAGTACTTC	CASSLRGAYEQYF
TRBJ2-7	TRBV10-3	.	.	13	TGTGCCATCAGGGGCGACAGGCCGCTTCGGCAGTACTTC	CAIRGDRPLRQYF
TRBJ2-5	TRBV5-1	.	.	13	TGCGCCAGCAGCTGGTCAGGCCAAGAGACCCAGTACTTC	CASSWSGQETQYF
TRBJ1-2	TRBV6-4	TRBD1	.	15	TGTGCCAGCAGTGAAAAGGCAGGGGGTAACTATGGCTACACCTTC	CASSEKAGGNYGYTF
TRBJ1-3	TRBV2	TRBD1	few	13	TGTGCCAGCGGGGGACAGGGTCTCTACACCATATATTTT	CASGGQGLYTIYF
TRBJ1-1	TRBV2	TRBD1	.	13	TGTGCCAGCAGTGAGGGCCCACTCAGGGGGGCTTTCTTT	CASSEGPLRGAFF